The 2 T cell receptor beta chains below were found in one sample sequenced in a study of identical twins. Via MiXCR, TCRdb re-called the 5' RACE reads, giving one row per CDR3 protein. The sample has some 760,000 distinct CDR3 sequences, 15% to 20% seen once. This sample also appeared in a second study, on T cells expressing NK-cell markers.

Sequences were obtained from PBMCs. Receptor source: a woman aged 18-35 years in good health.

This clonotype was counted a few times. The chain uses TRBV18 and TRBJ1-1; D not resolved. V was pared by 3 bases and J by 2 bases, with 7 bases between. The CDR3 is 13 amino acids. In germline, CDR1 is KGHSH, CDR2 LQKENI. The CDR3 is CASSPEGNTEAFF. The CDR3 nucleotides are TGTGCCAGCTCACCGGAGGGTAACACTGAAGCTTTCTTT.

V usage is TRBV5-1 and J usage is TRBJ2-3, with TRBD2 matching over 8 bases. V gave up 4 bases and J gave up 2 bases; unmatched junction bases: 12. Germline CDR1 and CDR2: SGHRS and YFSETQ. This CDR3 has 17 residues. The CDR3 DNA sequence: TGCGCCAGCAGCCTGCAGAAACTAGCGGAATACACAGATACGCAGTATTTT. Amino acids: CASSLQKLAEYTDTQYF.